The sequence of this T cell receptor (beta chain) was determined in a study of T cell responses to AZD1222 COVID-19 vaccine. Using immunoSEQ multiplex PCR, the repertoire was profiled, and TCRdb retains in-frame clones only, with some absent. The profile shows 140,000 to 150,000 clones, over 80% of them singletons. Source: peripheral blood, taken 28 days after the second AZD1222 dose. This TCR was recovered from an adult who received the AZD1222 COVID-19 vaccine.

The CDR3 here is CASSPPGLAGGGTGELFF. The CDR3 DNA reads TGTGCCAGCTCACCACCGGGACTAGCGGGAGGAGGAACCGGGGAGCTGTTTTTT. V usage is TRBV18 and J usage is TRBJ2-2, with 15 positions matching TRBD2. The CDR3 runs 18 residues. The V and J ends lost 0 bases and 5 bases, in that order; junction bases with no gene match: 4. Looked up from germline, CDR1 is KGHSH and CDR2 is LQKENI.